The next 11 T cell receptor beta chains were all read from a single sample in a study of somatic mutations in cytotoxic T cells in rheumatoid arthritis. TCRdb keeps only in-frame clones here, not all; method: immunoSEQ multiplex PCR. The sample holds about 8,200 clones, approximately 68% seen once. Sequenced: CD8+ T cells sorted from blood. The source of these receptors is an adult with rheumatoid arthritis.

The chain combines TRBV4-1 with TRBJ2-7; the D gene could be TRBD1 or TRBD2 (6 bases each). With 1 base removed from V and 2 bases from J, the gap between germline ends came to 12 bases. In germline, CDR1 is MGHRA, CDR2 YSYEKL. The length of the CDR3 is 15 residues. The CDR3 spells CASSQVRGGTYEQYF. In DNA, the CDR3 is TGCGCCAGCAGCCAAGTAAGAGGGGGGACCTACGAGCAGTACTTC.

The chain couples TRBV4-3 to TRBJ2-5; D is tentatively TRBD1 or TRBD2 (5 bases each). The CDR3 extends over 17 amino acids. Trimming took off 2 bases at V and 5 bases at J, with 21 bases between the two ends. CDR1 is LGHNA and CDR2 is YSLEER in the germline V gene. The CDR3 region is CASSQSSGRPPRETQYF. CDR3 coding DNA: TGCGCCAGCAGCCAAAGTTCGGGACGACCCCCAAGGGAGACCCAGTACTTC.

The V and J genes are TRBV2 and TRBJ2-6, with D maybe TRBD1 (6 bases). In germline, CDR1 is SNHLY, CDR2 FYNNEI. The CDR3 length is 17 residues. Between the trimmed V and J ends, which lost 3 bases and 0 bases, there was a span of 12 bases. The chain's CDR3 is CASSDYRVVSGANVLTF. CDR3 sequence (DNA): TGTGCCAGCAGTGATTACAGGGTCGTCTCTGGGGCCAACGTCCTGACTTTC.

The chain joins TRBV5-1 to TRBJ2-3, with a possible D match to TRBD2 (6 bases). The CDR3 spans 13 residues. Trimming took off 4 bases at V and 0 bases at J, with 6 bases between the two ends. Germline loops: CDR1 SGHRS, CDR2 YFSETQ. The CDR3 reads CASSSGSTDTQYF. In nucleotides, the CDR3 is TGCGCCAGCAGCAGCGGGAGCACAGATACGCAGTATTTT.

CDR3 bases: TGTGCCAGCAGTTACTTCCAGAACAGTTACGAGCAGTACTTC. Translated: CASSYFQNSYEQYF. This chain connects TRBV6-5 to TRBJ2-7; D call uncertain. CDR1 is MNHEY, CDR2 SVGAGI, per germline. The germline V and J ends were trimmed by 1 base and 4 bases, with 11 bases remaining between them. CDR3 length: 14 residues.

The chain links TRBV6-5 to TRBJ1-1; D not resolved. Trimming took 2 bases from V and 1 from J, leaving 5 bases between them. This CDR3 has 13 residues. Germline CDR1 MNHEY, CDR2 SVGAGI. CDR3 nucleotides: TGTGCCAGCAGTTACGGGTCGAACACTGAAGCTTTCTTT. Translating it yields CASSYGSNTEAFF.

For the CDR3, the DNA is TGTGCCAGCAGCTTGGGACCGCTGAGCTACGAGCAGTACTTC. Translation gives CASSLGPLSYEQYF. This rearrangement joins TRBV6-5 to TRBJ2-7, with D perhaps being TRBD1 or TRBD2 (5 bases each). Trimming cost V 6 bases and J 3 bases, with 15 bases left between them. Germline CDR1 and CDR2: MNHEY and SVGAGI. This CDR3 is built from 14 residues.

V gene TRBV28 combines with J gene TRBJ1-5; no clear D. The V end lost 4 bases, the J end lost 0 bases, and 10 bases lay between the germline ends. Germline CDR1 MDHEN, CDR2 SYDVKM. The CDR3 covers 15 residues. CDR3 protein: CASSSDRFSNQPQHF. In DNA, the CDR3 is TGTGCCAGCAGTTCCGACCGGTTTAGCAATCAGCCCCAGCATTTT. The entire variable domain, with the rest obtained from reference TRBV28 and TRBJ1-5, is as follows: DVKVTQSSRYLVKRTGEKVFLECVQDMDHENMFWYRQDPGLGLRLIYFSYDVKMKEKGDIPEGYSVSREKKERFSLILESASTNQTSMYLCASSSDRFSNQPQHFGDGTRLSIL.

V and J are TRBV9 and TRBJ2-2, with 7 positions matching TRBD1. Germline CDR1 reads SGDLS; CDR2 reads YYNGEE. The V and J ends lost 4 bases and 4 bases, in that order; junction bases with no gene match: 4. The CDR3 consists of 14 residues. The CDR3 here is CASSLTGITGELFF. CDR3 bases: TGTGCCAGCAGCTTGACAGGGATCACCGGGGAGCTGTTTTTT.

The rearrangement joins TRBV29-1 to TRBJ2-7; 8 nucleotides agree with TRBD1. The V and J ends lost 4 bases and 5 bases, in that order; junction bases with no gene match: 1. Germline CDR1 reads SQVTM; CDR2 reads ANQGSEA. The CDR3 runs 11 residues. CDR3 DNA sequence: TGCAGCGTTGTGACAGGGGACGAGCAGTACTTC. Translating it yields CSVVTGDEQYF.

To note about this clone: The junction and the germline gene differ at one end; a read error may be behind it. The chain couples TRBV27 to TRBJ2-7; D is unclear. The CDR3 is 14 residues long. CDR1 and CDR2 (germline): MNHEY, SMNVEV (reference sequence). The CDR3 region is CASSLVVRSRSLNF. The DNA for the CDR3 is TGTGCCAGCAGTTTAGTGGTTAGGTCACGGTCCCTCAACTTC.